Shown below are 26 T cell receptor beta chains from a single sample sequenced in a study of shared clonotypes between healthy human individuals. Some clones are missing from TCRdb's copy, which holds only in-frame ones; the method was immunoSEQ multiplex PCR. Of under 1 million clones in the sample, approximately 96% were seen once. Naive CD8 cells, CD45RO-negative and positively selected for CCR7, excluded terminally differentiated effector memory CD45RA+ cells. The sequenced sample was naive CD8+ T cells sorted from blood. The receptors stem from a young man in good health.

The CDR3 bases are TGTGCCAGCTCACCCATGGGAGATAGCAATCAGCCCCAGCATTTT. This codes for CASSPMGDSNQPQHF. J is TRBJ1-5 and V is TRBV18; no firm D call. Looked up from germline, CDR1 is KGHSH and CDR2 is LQKENI. The length of the CDR3 is 15 residues. The V and J ends lost 3 bases and 0 bases respectively, with 9 bases between them.

The CDR3, as DNA: TGTGCCAGCAGCCCTTCCATCTACGAGCAGTACTTC. The encoded protein is CASSPSIYEQYF. This chain joins TRBV9 and TRBJ2-7; the D is unclear. The CDR3 runs 12 residues. CDR1 and CDR2 (germline): SGDLS, YYNGEE. Trimming left V 4 bases short and J 3 bases short, with 8 bases between.

The chain couples TRBV28 to TRBJ1-2; 10 nucleotides align to TRBD1. In germline, CDR1 is MDHEN, CDR2 SYDVKM. The CDR3 totals 16 residues. V lost 5 bases, J lost 3 bases, and 9 bases stayed unmatched. In DNA form, the CDR3 reads TGTGCCAGCAGTATTACCGGGACAGGGGATGACTATGGCTACACCTTC. Translated: CASSITGTGDDYGYTF.

The chain links TRBV7-9 to TRBJ2-2, with D hard to call. CDR1 SEHNR and CDR2 FQNEAQ come from the germline V gene (reference sequence). This CDR3 comprises 15 residues. With 3 bases removed from V and 0 bases from J, the gap between germline ends came to 8 bases. CDR3 sequence reads: CASSFSTTNTGELFF. CDR3 in DNA: TGTGCCAGCAGCTTCTCAACCACGAACACCGGGGAGCTGTTTTTT.

J is TRBJ1-3 and V is TRBV28; 8 bases map to TRBD1. The CDR3 has 15 amino acids. Germline trimming cut 6 bases from V and 2 bases from J; bases unmatched to any gene: 6. Germline-derived CDR1 and CDR2 are MDHEN and SYDVKM. Here the CDR3 DNA reads TGTGCCAGCAGAAACAGGGGGGGGGCTGGAAACACCATATATTTT. This translates into CASRNRGGAGNTIYF.

The chain combines TRBV7-9 with TRBJ2-1; D gene uncertain. CDR1 is SEHNR, CDR2 FQNEAQ, per germline (reference sequence). The CDR3 consists of 12 residues. Trimming left V 2 bases short and J 6 bases short, with 5 bases between. The CDR3 DNA reads TGTGCCAGCAGCTTATTTCGCAATGAGCAGTTCTTC. Translation gives CASSLFRNEQFF.

J is TRBJ1-1 and V is TRBV7-9; D is possibly TRBD1 (6 bases). This CDR3 spans 17 amino acids. CDR1 is SEHNR, CDR2 FQNEAQ, per germline (reference sequence). Between the trimmed V and J ends, which lost 1 base and 3 bases, there was a span of 18 bases. This CDR3 is CASSLEELGARDTEAFF. In nucleotides, the CDR3 is TGTGCCAGCAGCTTAGAGGAATTGGGGGCGAGGGACACTGAAGCTTTCTTT.

J is TRBJ1-2 and V is TRBV4-1; possible D gene TRBD1, 5 bases. Trimming took off 0 bases at V and 4 bases at J, with 15 bases between the two ends. CDR1 and CDR2 from the germline V gene are MGHRA and YSYEKL. CDR3 length equals 16 residues. CDR3 sequence reads: CASSQEYPGHGYGYTF. For the CDR3, the DNA is TGCGCCAGCAGCCAAGAATATCCAGGGCATGGCTATGGCTACACCTTC.

CDR3 region: CASSLAAIVSYEQYF. As DNA, the CDR3 is TGTGCCAGCAGCTTAGCCGCGATAGTATCCTACGAGCAGTACTTC. V usage is TRBV7-2 and J usage is TRBJ2-7; D call uncertain. Trimming stripped 0 bases from V and 1 base from J, with 10 bases between. The V gene's germline CDR1 is SGHTA and CDR2 FQGNSA. The CDR3 has 15 residues.

The V gene is TRBV18, the J gene TRBJ2-7, with 13 bases identical to TRBD2. J lost 1 base, V lost 6 bases, and 9 bases had no gene match. CDR3 size: 17 residues. CDR1 KGHSH and CDR2 LQKENI come from the germline V gene. The CDR3 loop is CASSPSGLAGESYEQYF. CDR3 in DNA: TGTGCCAGCTCCCCTTCCGGACTAGCGGGAGAATCCTACGAGCAGTACTTC.

Remarks on this clone: This specimen includes other DNA sequences encoding the same CDR3. The V call is TRBV28, the J call TRBJ2-7, with D uncertain. The CDR3 consists of 12 residues. Trimming removed 2 bases at V and 1 base at J, with 3 bases between. Germline CDR1 MDHEN, CDR2 SYDVKM. The CDR3 DNA sequence: TGTGCCAGCAGTTTAATATCCTACGAGCAGTACTTC. This sequence encodes CASSLISYEQYF. The full variable domain, rest sourced from reference TRBV28 and TRBJ2-7, is DVKVTQSSRYLVKRTGEKVFLECVQDMDHENMFWYRQDPGLGLRLIYFSYDVKMKEKGDIPEGYSVSREKKERFSLILESASTNQTSMYLCASSLISYEQYFGPGTRLTVT.

The V gene is TRBV19, the J gene TRBJ2-2, with D hard to call. CDR1 and CDR2 from the germline V gene are LNHDA and SQIVND (reference sequence). This CDR3 has 14 residues. Trimming stripped 3 bases from V and 4 bases from J, with 9 bases between. CDR3 sequence reads: CASSIFSRTGELFF. CDR3 in DNA: TGTGCCAGTAGTATCTTTTCACGCACCGGGGAGCTGTTTTTT.

The count of this clone is one. The CDR3 bases are TGTGCCAGCAGTGAAGGCTACGAGCAGTACTTC. Amino acid sequence: CASSEGYEQYF. The genes are TRBV6-4 and TRBJ2-7; D remains unclear. Deletions cut 3 bases from V and 3 bases from J, with 3 bases between. CDR1 and CDR2 (germline): MRHNA, SNTAGT. This CDR3 spans 11 amino acids.

The V gene is TRBV9, the J gene TRBJ2-7, with TRBD1 matching 9 bases. Germline loops: CDR1 SGDLS, CDR2 YYNGEE. CDR3 length: 18 residues. Unmatched junction bases numbered 12, after V lost 2 bases and J lost 0 bases. CDR3 protein: CASSVGGQGGGGSYEQYF. DNA for the CDR3: TGTGCCAGCAGCGTCGGGGGACAGGGCGGCGGGGGCTCCTACGAGCAGTACTTC. The full variable domain, in which reference TRBV9 and TRBJ2-7 provide the parts outside the CDR3, is DSGVTQTPKHLITATGQRVTLRCSPRSGDLSVYWYQQSLDQGLQFLIQYYNGEERAKGNILERFSAQQFPDLHSELNLSSLELGDSALYFCASSVGGQGGGGSYEQYFGPGTRLTVT.

This clone was recorded only once. The gene calls are TRBV27 and TRBJ2-7, with a weak D call TRBD1 (5 bases). This CDR3 is built from 14 residues. Trimming shortened V by 3 bases and J by 7 bases, and 16 bases separated the two germline ends. Germline CDR1 is MNHEY and CDR2 is SMNVEV (reference sequence). The DNA for the CDR3 is TGTGCCAGCAGTTTGACAGCTGAGATGGGGGAGCAGTACTTC. Amino acid sequence: CASSLTAEMGEQYF.

This chain connects TRBV27 to TRBJ1-4; no reliable D call. CDR1 MNHEY and CDR2 SMNVEV come from the germline V gene (reference sequence). The CDR3 is made up of 14 amino acids. V was shortened by 11 bases and J by 2 bases, with 15 bases between the two germline ends. The CDR3 sequence is CALLLVATNEKLFF. The CDR3 DNA reads TGTGCCTTACTCCTCGTTGCGACTAATGAAAAACTGTTTTTT.

The J gene is TRBJ2-3, the V gene TRBV28; a possible D gene is TRBD2 (6 bases). This CDR3 spans 17 amino acids. CDR1 MDHEN and CDR2 SYDVKM come from the germline V gene. The V end was cut by 3 bases, the J end by 2 bases, with 18 bases between. The CDR3 spells CASSFRGEVLFTDTQYF. CDR3 bases: TGTGCCAGCAGTTTTCGAGGGGAGGTTTTGTTCACAGATACGCAGTATTTT.

The chain joins TRBV15 to TRBJ2-7; the match to TRBD2 covers 10 bases. The germline gives CDR1 LNHNV, CDR2 YYDKDF (reference sequence). CDR3 size: 16 residues. Unmatched junction bases numbered 12, after V lost 5 bases and J lost 5 bases. The CDR3: CATSGLKREGPDEQYF. In nucleotides, the CDR3 is TGTGCCACCAGCGGACTAAAGCGGGAGGGCCCCGACGAGCAGTACTTC.

The chain employs TRBV4-1 and TRBJ2-4; TRBD2 aligns across 8 bases. The junction had 8 bases not matched to a gene; V was cut back by 1 base and J by 0 bases. The length of the CDR3 is 18 residues. Germline CDR1 and CDR2: MGHRA and YSYEKL. CDR3 in amino acids: CASSQVLAEGLAKNIQYF. The DNA for the CDR3 is TGCGCCAGCAGCCAAGTACTAGCGGAGGGCCTAGCCAAAAACATTCAGTACTTC.

The V and J genes are TRBV28 and TRBJ1-1; D possibly corresponds to TRBD1 (5 bases). V lost 1 base, J lost 3 bases, and 15 bases lay in between. The germline gives CDR1 MDHEN, CDR2 SYDVKM. The CDR3 sequence is 16 residues long. CDR3 in DNA: TGTGCCAGCAGTTTATCCGCGTCAGGGCGGTACACTGAAGCTTTCTTT. Protein sequence: CASSLSASGRYTEAFF.

The J gene is TRBJ2-7, the V gene TRBV27; perhaps D is TRBD1 or TRBD2 (5 bases each). The germline CDR1 and CDR2 sequences are MNHEY and SMNVEV (reference sequence). The CDR3 is 13 residues long. V dropped 3 bases and J dropped 6 bases, with 12 bases sitting between them. The CDR3 nucleotides are TGTGCCAGCAGTTTCCACAGTGGGGGCGAGCAGTACTTC. Translated: CASSFHSGGEQYF.

This clone was recorded only once. The chain uses TRBV7-9 and TRBJ2-7, with a weak D call TRBD2 (6 bases). The CDR3 contains 13 residues. Germline CDR1 reads SEHNR; CDR2 reads FQNEAQ (reference sequence). V was shortened by 5 bases and J by 3 bases, with 11 bases between the two germline ends. In DNA form, the CDR3 reads TGTGCCAGCAGCGGGACTGAATTCTACGAGCAGTACTTC. Amino acids: CASSGTEFYEQYF.

This chain links TRBV27 with TRBJ2-2, with D hard to call. V was cut by 3 bases and J by 7 bases, with 9 bases left in between. The CDR3 is 13 amino acids. Per the germline V gene, CDR1 is MNHEY and CDR2 is SMNVEV (reference sequence). The DNA for the CDR3 is TGTGCCAGCAGTTTTGGAAGTGGCGGGGAGCTGTTTTTT. Its protein is CASSFGSGGELFF.

The chain uses TRBV27 and TRBJ2-7; 7 bases align to TRBD1. The V gene end was trimmed by 6 bases and the J gene end by 3 bases; junction bases not matched to a gene: 8. The length of the CDR3 is 14 residues. Germline V lookup: CDR1 MNHEY, CDR2 SMNVEV (reference sequence). This chain's CDR3 is CASSSYRGNYEQYF. CDR3 coding DNA: TGTGCCAGCAGCAGCTACAGGGGCAACTACGAGCAGTACTTC.

The genes are TRBV27 and TRBJ2-1; TRBD2 matches at 13 bases. CDR3 length equals 17 residues. CDR1 and CDR2 (germline): MNHEY, SMNVEV (reference sequence). V gave up 1 base and J gave up 4 bases; unmatched junction bases: 4. CDR3 protein: CASSLLTSGRSYNEQFF. The CDR3 DNA reads as TGTGCCAGCAGTTTATTGACTAGCGGGAGGTCGTACAATGAGCAGTTCTTC.

The chain recombines TRBV6-6 with TRBJ1-1, with D tentatively TRBD1 (5 bases). The CDR3 runs 14 residues. CDR1 and CDR2 from the germline V gene are MNHNY and SVGAGI (reference sequence). The ends were cut back, 4 bases at V and 0 bases at J, with 9 bases in the middle. The CDR3 region has the DNA TGTGCCAGCAGTTGGGGGACTTTGAACACTGAAGCTTTCTTT. This translates into CASSWGTLNTEAFF.